This passage covers 9 T cell receptor beta chains from one sample sequenced in a study of beta chain features in type 1 diabetes (dated by TCRdb to the late 2010s). Antigens for these TCRs are unknown. Library preparation employed the immunoSEQ multiplex PCR assay. The entire amount of isolated RNA was reverse transcribed using the High Capacity cDNA Reverse Transcription Kit, so the sequenced TCRB transcripts were expressed ones. TCRdb took over this immuneACCESS table, retaining in-frame rearrangements with V and J assigned. Such tables are incomplete; in checked studies, under half of the missing clones stem from an unresolved V gene, and the remainder is unexplained. For this sample the table gives 600,000 to 750,000 clones, of which about an eighth were detected only once. Around 0.12% of the sample belongs to the ten largest clones. What the authors observed across the whole study: Type 1 diabetes patients showed a moderate but significant shortening of TCRB CDR3 length in all four CD4+ subsets.

The sequencing sample was made of naive CD4+ T cells from blood. The sample's cell subset or site, from its label and the paper: true naive CD4+ T cells. All receptors come from a man in his thirties or forties with type 1 diabetes.

As to this clone: At one end the junction does not follow the germline gene, possibly because of a read error. Here the CDR3 reads CAGSLRTTGSGANVLTF. The DNA for the CDR3 is TGTGCCGGCAGCCTCCGAACAACAGGGTCGGGGGCCAACGTCCTGACTTTC. The J gene is TRBJ2-6, the V gene TRBV5-4; D is perhaps TRBD1 (6 bases). Germline-derived CDR1 and CDR2 are SGHNT and YYREEE (reference sequence). This CDR3 is 17 amino acids long.

The gene calls are TRBV9 and TRBJ1-5; D gene ambiguous. The CDR3 contains 21 residues. Germline V gives CDR1 SGDLS, CDR2 YYNGEE. V lost 1 base and J 0 bases, leaving 26 bases between the germline ends. Here the CDR3 DNA reads TGTGCCAGCAGCGTATTGGCCGGGCAGGACGAATTACGGAATAGCAATCAGCCCCAGCATTTT. Encoded protein: CASSVLAGQDELRNSNQPQHF.

This clone was observed a handful of times. V and J are TRBV7-9 and TRBJ2-1, with 13 bases lining up with TRBD2. Germline assignment: CDR1 SEHNR and CDR2 FQNEAQ (reference sequence). This CDR3 is 15 amino acids long. V shed 5 bases, J shed 7 bases, and the junction held 5 bases outside the gene matches. Here the CDR3 DNA reads TGTGCCAGCAGCCGAACTAGCGGGGGGGCAAATGAGCAGTTCTTC. As protein: CASSRTSGGANEQFF.

A few counts support this clone. DNA of the CDR3: TGTGCCAGCAGCCAAGACTGGTCGAATGAGCAGTTCTTC. Its translation is CASSQDWSNEQFF. The rearrangement joins TRBV4-2 to TRBJ2-1; D is ambiguous. CDR1 and CDR2 from the germline V gene are LGHNA and YNFKEQ. There are 13 residues in the CDR3. Trimming removed 0 bases at V and 7 bases at J, with 7 bases between.

The V and J genes are TRBV4-3 and TRBJ1-2, with 7 bases aligning to TRBD1. Germline values: CDR1 LGHNA, CDR2 YSLEER. The junction had 16 bases not matched to a gene; V was cut back by 4 bases and J by 5 bases. This CDR3 has 17 amino acids. The chain's CDR3 is CASSPTLDRVRSYGYTF. In DNA form, the CDR3 reads TGCGCCAGCAGCCCAACCTTAGACAGGGTAAGGTCGTATGGCTACACCTTC.

This clone was recorded a few times. This sequence joins TRBV28 and TRBJ2-5; D remains unclear. This CDR3 has 14 amino acids. Per the germline V gene, CDR1 is MDHEN and CDR2 is SYDVKM. V lost 1 base to trimming and J lost 7 bases, with 13 bases between them. CDR3 DNA sequence: TGTGCCAGCAGTTTATTTGGCGGTCCGGGGACCCAGTACTTC. This encodes CASSLFGGPGTQYF. The full variable domain, in which reference TRBV28 and TRBJ2-5 provide the parts outside the CDR3, is DVKVTQSSRYLVKRTGEKVFLECVQDMDHENMFWYRQDPGLGLRLIYFSYDVKMKEKGDIPEGYSVSREKKERFSLILESASTNQTSMYLCASSLFGGPGTQYFGPGTRLLVL.

The CDR3 loop reads CASSIDWAGELFF. The CDR3, as DNA: TGTGCCAGTAGTATAGATTGGGCCGGGGAGCTGTTTTTT. J is TRBJ2-2 and V is TRBV19; D not resolved. Between the trimmed V and J ends, which lost 0 bases and 6 bases, there was a span of 5 bases. The germline gives CDR1 LNHDA, CDR2 SQIVND (reference sequence). The CDR3 extends over 13 amino acids.

J is TRBJ1-4 and V is TRBV30; D is undetermined. The CDR3 contains 14 residues. Germline lookup yields CDR1 GTSNPN and CDR2 SVGIG (reference sequence). V was clipped by 7 bases and J by 11 bases, with 23 bases between them. The CDR3 DNA follows: TGTGCCTCGTCGTATGGGCAGCCAACGGATAAACTGTTTTTT. This translates into CASSYGQPTDKLFF.

This chain links TRBV19 with TRBJ1-2, with 11 positions matching TRBD1. J was trimmed by 2 bases and V by 3 bases; bases with no gene match: 2. The CDR3 loop spans 15 amino acids. Germline CDR1 reads LNHDA; CDR2 reads SQIVND (reference sequence). This chain's CDR3 is CASSIGQGANYGYTF. Here the CDR3 DNA reads TGTGCCAGTAGTATTGGACAGGGGGCGAACTATGGCTACACCTTC. Drawing the rest from reference TRBV19 and TRBJ1-2, the complete variable domain is DGGITQSPKYLFRKEGQNVTLSCEQNLNHDAMYWYRQDPGQGLRLIYYSQIVNDFQKGDIAEGYSVSREKKESFPLTVTSAQKNPTAFYLCASSIGQGANYGYTFGSGTRLTVV.